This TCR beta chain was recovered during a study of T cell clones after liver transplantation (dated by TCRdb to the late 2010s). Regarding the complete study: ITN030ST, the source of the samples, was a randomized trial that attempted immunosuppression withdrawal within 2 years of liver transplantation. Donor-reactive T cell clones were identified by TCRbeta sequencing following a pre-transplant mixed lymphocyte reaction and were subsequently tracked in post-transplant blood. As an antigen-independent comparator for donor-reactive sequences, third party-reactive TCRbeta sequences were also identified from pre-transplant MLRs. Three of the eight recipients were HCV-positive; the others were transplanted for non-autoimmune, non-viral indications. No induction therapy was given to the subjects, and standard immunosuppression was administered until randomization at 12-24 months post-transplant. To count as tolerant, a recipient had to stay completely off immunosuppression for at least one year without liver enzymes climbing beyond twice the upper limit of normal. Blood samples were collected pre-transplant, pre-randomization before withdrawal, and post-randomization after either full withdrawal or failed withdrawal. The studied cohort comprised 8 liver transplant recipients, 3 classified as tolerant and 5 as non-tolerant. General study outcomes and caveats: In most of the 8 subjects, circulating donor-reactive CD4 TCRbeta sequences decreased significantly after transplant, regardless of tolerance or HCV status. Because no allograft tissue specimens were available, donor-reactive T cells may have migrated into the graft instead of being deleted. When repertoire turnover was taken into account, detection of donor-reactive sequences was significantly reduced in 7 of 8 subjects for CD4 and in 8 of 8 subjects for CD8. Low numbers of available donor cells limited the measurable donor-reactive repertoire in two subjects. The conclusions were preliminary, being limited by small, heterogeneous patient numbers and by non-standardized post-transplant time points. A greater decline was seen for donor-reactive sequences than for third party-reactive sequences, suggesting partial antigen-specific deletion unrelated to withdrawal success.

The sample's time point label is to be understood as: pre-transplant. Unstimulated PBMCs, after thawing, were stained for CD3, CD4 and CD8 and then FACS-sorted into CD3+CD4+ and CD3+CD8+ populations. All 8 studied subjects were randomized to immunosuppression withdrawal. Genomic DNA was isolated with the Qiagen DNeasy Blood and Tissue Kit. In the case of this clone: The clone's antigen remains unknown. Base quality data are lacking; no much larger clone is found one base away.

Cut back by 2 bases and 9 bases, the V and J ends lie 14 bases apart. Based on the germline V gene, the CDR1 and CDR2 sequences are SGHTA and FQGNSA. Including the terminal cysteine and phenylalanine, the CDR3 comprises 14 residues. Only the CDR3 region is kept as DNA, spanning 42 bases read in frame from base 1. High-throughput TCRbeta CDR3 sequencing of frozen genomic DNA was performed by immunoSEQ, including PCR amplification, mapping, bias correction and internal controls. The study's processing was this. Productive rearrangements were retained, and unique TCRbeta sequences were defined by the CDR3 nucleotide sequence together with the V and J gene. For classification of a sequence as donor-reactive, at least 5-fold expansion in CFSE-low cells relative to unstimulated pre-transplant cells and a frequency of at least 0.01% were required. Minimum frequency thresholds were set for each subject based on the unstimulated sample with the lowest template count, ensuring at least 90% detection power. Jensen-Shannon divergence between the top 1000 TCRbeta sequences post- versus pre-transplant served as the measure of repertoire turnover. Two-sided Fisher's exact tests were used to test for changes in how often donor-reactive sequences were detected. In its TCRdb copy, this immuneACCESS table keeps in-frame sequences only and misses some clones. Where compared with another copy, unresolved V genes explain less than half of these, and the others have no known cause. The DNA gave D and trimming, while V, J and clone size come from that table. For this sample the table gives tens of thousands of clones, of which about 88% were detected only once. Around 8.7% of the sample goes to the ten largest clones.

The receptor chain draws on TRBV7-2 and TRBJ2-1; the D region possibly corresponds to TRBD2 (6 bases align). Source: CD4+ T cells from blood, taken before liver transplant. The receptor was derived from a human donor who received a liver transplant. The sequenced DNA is TGTGCCAGCAGCTTAAATCTCGTGGGGGGTGAGCAGTTCTTC. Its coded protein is CASSLNLVGGEQFF.